These 24 T cell receptor beta chains originate from one sample sequenced in a study of graft-versus-host responses after intestinal transplantation. No antigens are known for them. The data were produced by immunoSEQ multiplex PCR, yet TCRdb's version contains in-frame clones alone and is incomplete. This sample has over 90,000 clones, with 75% to 95% found just once. The sample in question was unstimulated CD4+ T cells sorted from spleen or lymph node cells, obtained before transplant. Source of these receptors: a human donor who was the organ donor for an intestinal transplant.

This chain uses TRBV9 with TRBJ2-2; 11 nucleotides match TRBD1. Germline V lookup: CDR1 SGDLS, CDR2 YYNGEE. The CDR3 contains 15 residues. V was pared by 4 bases and J by 7 bases, with 6 bases of the junction left unmatched. CDR3: CASSIGTGGGGELFF. As DNA, the CDR3 is TGTGCCAGCAGCATAGGGACAGGGGGTGGCGGGGAGCTGTTTTTT.

The rearrangement uses TRBV4-2 and TRBJ1-5; D unresolved. The CDR3 runs to 16 residues. With 3 bases removed from V and 0 bases from J, the gap between germline ends came to 12 bases. CDR1 is LGHNA and CDR2 is YNFKEQ in the germline V gene. The CDR3 coding sequence is TGTGCCAGCAGCCAGGAAAAAGGAGCTAGCAATCAGCCCCAGCATTTT. Encoded protein: CASSQEKGASNQPQHF.

This clone was counted a single time. The CDR3 is CASTLRTEGEQFF. As DNA, the CDR3 is TGCGCCAGCACCCTAAGGACGGAGGGTGAGCAGTTCTTC. The chain uses TRBV5-1 and TRBJ2-1; tentative D call: TRBD2 (6 bases). The V and J ends lost 6 bases and 9 bases respectively, with 16 bases between them. CDR1 is SGHRS, CDR2 YFSETQ, per germline. This CDR3 is built from 13 residues.

This chain joins TRBV5-1 and TRBJ1-1; the match to TRBD1 covers 9 bases. V lost 2 bases, J lost 4 bases, and 9 bases stayed unmatched. Looked up from germline, CDR1 is SGHRS and CDR2 is YFSETQ. CDR3 length equals 16 residues. DNA of the CDR3: TGCGCCAGCAGCTTACAGGGGGCGCGTGGGGCCACTGAAGCTTTCTTT. The encoded protein is CASSLQGARGATEAFF.

The gene calls are TRBV6-5 and TRBJ1-2; 8 bases agree with TRBD1. Looked up from germline, CDR1 is MNHEY and CDR2 is SVGAGI. The CDR3 sequence is 13 residues long. Trimming took 4 bases from V and 8 from J; bases not matched to a gene: 6. CDR3: CASSSQGARGYTF. CDR3 DNA sequence: TGTGCCAGCAGTTCCCAGGGGGCGCGGGGCTACACCTTC.

The V gene is TRBV11-1, the J gene TRBJ1-1, with D perhaps matching TRBD1 (5 bases). CDR1 SGHAT and CDR2 FQDESV come from the germline V gene (reference sequence). V lost 7 bases and J 2 bases, leaving 14 bases between the germline ends. This CDR3 region has 14 residues. The CDR3 here is CASIQFTGNTEAFF. The CDR3 DNA follows: TGTGCCAGCATTCAGTTCACAGGCAACACTGAAGCTTTCTTT.

This clone was recorded only once. V gene TRBV30 combines with J gene TRBJ1-4, with a tentative D call TRBD1 (6 bases). Per the germline V gene, CDR1 is GTSNPN and CDR2 is SVGIG (reference sequence). The CDR3 has 12 amino acids. V lost 7 bases, J lost 7 bases, and 13 bases lay in between. CDR3 bases: TGTGCCTTCGTCAGGGGAAGTGAAAAACTGTTTTTT. Translated, it gives CAFVRGSEKLFF.

The chain joins TRBV6-1 to TRBJ2-3; 10 bases are shared with TRBD2. The V and J ends lost 2 bases and 6 bases, in that order; junction bases with no gene match: 2. Germline assignment: CDR1 MNHNS and CDR2 SASEGT. The CDR3 contains 14 residues. The CDR3 DNA reads as TGTGCCAGCAGTGAACTAGCGGGGGTGGATACGCAGTATTTT. This sequence encodes CASSELAGVDTQYF.

The rearrangement links TRBV11-2 to TRBJ2-4, with D perhaps matching TRBD2 (6 bases). Trimming pared 1 base from V and 3 bases from J, leaving 13 bases between. CDR3 length: 16 residues. The V gene's germline CDR1 is SGHAT and CDR2 FQNNGV. CDR3 region: CASSLGRGRGKNIQYF. CDR3 coding DNA: TGTGCCAGCAGCTTAGGGAGGGGCCGGGGCAAAAACATTCAGTACTTC.

The gene calls are TRBV4-3 and TRBJ2-2; TRBD2 matches 8 bases. The V gene's germline CDR1 is LGHNA and CDR2 YSLEER. The CDR3 length is 17 residues. With 0 bases clipped from V and 7 bases from J, the junction kept 10 bases outside the gene matches. The chain's CDR3 is CASSQEGSGGADGELFF. DNA for the CDR3: TGCGCCAGCAGCCAAGAAGGTTCGGGGGGGGCCGACGGGGAGCTGTTTTTT.

This clone was counted only a few times. V and J are TRBV28 and TRBJ2-7, with D possibly TRBD2 on 5 matching bases. Trimming shortened V by 6 bases and J by 1 base, and 13 bases separated the two germline ends. This CDR3 has 14 amino acids. Germline V CDR1 and CDR2: MDHEN, SYDVKM. CDR3 sequence (DNA): TGTGCCAGCAGCTCGATCGGGGAGTCCTACGAGCAGTACTTC. Protein: CASSSIGESYEQYF.

This chain links TRBV10-3 with TRBJ2-2, with D perhaps TRBD2 (6 bases). V lost 7 bases, J lost 1 base, and 10 bases lay in between. This CDR3 comprises 14 residues. Per the germline V gene, CDR1 is ENHRY and CDR2 is SYGVKD. The CDR3 spells CAITGTENTGELFF. Here the CDR3 DNA reads TGTGCCATCACCGGGACTGAGAACACCGGGGAGCTGTTTTTT.

V and J are TRBV11-1 and TRBJ2-7; D may be TRBD1 (5 bases). V was clipped by 0 bases and J by 6 bases, with 15 bases between them. Germline CDR1 SGHAT, CDR2 FQDESV (reference sequence). This CDR3 contains 15 residues. CDR3 sequence: CASSLAITQGSEQYF. The CDR3 DNA is TGTGCCAGCAGCTTAGCTATAACGCAGGGCTCCGAGCAGTACTTC.

This clone occurred once. This chain connects TRBV18 to TRBJ2-7; D possibly corresponds to TRBD2 (6 bases). There are 13 residues in the CDR3. Germline values: CDR1 KGHSH, CDR2 LQKENI. The V gene lost 6 bases and the J gene lost 0 bases, with 9 bases spanning the gap. The CDR3 region has the DNA TGTGCCAGCTCTGGGAGGAGCTCCTACGAGCAGTACTTC. Translated, it gives CASSGRSSYEQYF.

The chain employs TRBV30 and TRBJ1-5; no clear D gene. Trimming pared 2 bases from V and 8 bases from J, leaving 19 bases between. Germline assignment: CDR1 GTSNPN and CDR2 SVGIG (reference sequence). CDR3 length: 15 residues. The CDR3 loop reads CAWSPPGSSWEPQHF. CDR3 in DNA: TGTGCCTGGAGTCCACCGGGGTCCAGCTGGGAGCCCCAGCATTTT.

This chain joins TRBV11-2 and TRBJ2-7; TRBD2 aligns across 10 bases. J was trimmed by 1 base and V by 5 bases; bases with no gene match: 5. This CDR3 region has 15 residues. Per germline, CDR1 SGHAT and CDR2 FQNNGV. CDR3: CASSPRTSGSYEQYF. CDR3 coding DNA: TGTGCCAGCAGCCCCCGGACTAGCGGTTCCTACGAGCAGTACTTC.

The gene calls are TRBV2 and TRBJ2-1, with D perhaps TRBD2 (5 bases). The CDR3 extends over 14 amino acids. Trimming shortened V by 2 bases and J by 4 bases, and 9 bases separated the two germline ends. Germline V gene sequence: CDR1 SNHLY, CDR2 FYNNEI. This CDR3 is CASSERGTYNEQFF. The CDR3 DNA follows: TGTGCCAGCAGTGAACGGGGTACATACAATGAGCAGTTCTTC. The entire variable domain, with the rest obtained from reference TRBV2 and TRBJ2-1, is as follows: EPEVTQTPSHQVTQMGQEVILRCVPISNHLYFYWYRQILGQKVEFLVSFYNNEISEKSEIFDDQFSVERPDGSNFTLKIRSTKLEDSAMYFCASSERGTYNEQFFGPGTRLTVL.

The chain uses TRBV5-1 and TRBJ2-7; D is ambiguous. CDR1 and CDR2 from the germline V gene are SGHRS and YFSETQ. The length of the CDR3 is 11 residues. V lost 5 bases and J lost 3, with 6 bases in between. CDR3 DNA sequence: TGCGCCAGCAGTCAGTTCTACGAGCAGTACTTC. It encodes CASSQFYEQYF.

The rearrangement uses TRBV7-2 and TRBJ1-1, with unresolved D. The CDR3 covers 15 residues. The germline V gene encodes CDR1 SGHTA and CDR2 FQGNSA. V was cut by 5 bases and J by 4 bases, with 17 bases left in between. The CDR3 DNA sequence: TGTGCCAGCAGCGCGGTTCGAGGGAGTGGCACTGAAGCTTTCTTT. Amino acid sequence: CASSAVRGSGTEAFF.

This sequence joins TRBV5-1 and TRBJ1-1, with TRBD1 matching over 9 bases. CDR3 size: 14 residues. With V trimmed by 4 bases and J by 3 bases, 4 bases remained unmatched. Germline-derived CDR1 and CDR2 are SGHRS and YFSETQ. The DNA for the CDR3 is TGCGCCAGCAGCGGGACAGGGTCGGACACTGAAGCTTTCTTT. The encoded protein is CASSGTGSDTEAFF.

This chain joins TRBV25-1 and TRBJ1-2; 7 nucleotides align to TRBD1. The CDR3 extends over 17 amino acids. CDR1 is MGHDK and CDR2 is SYGVNS in the germline V gene. V lost 4 bases, J lost 1 base, and 12 bases stayed unmatched. CDR3 DNA: TGTGCCAGCAGTGCATTACAGGGGCCGCAGGATAACTATGGCTACACCTTC. Its protein is CASSALQGPQDNYGYTF.

The chain carries TRBV6-5 and TRBJ1-2; 7 nucleotides align to TRBD1. The CDR3 length is 14 residues. CDR1 MNHEY and CDR2 SVGAGI come from the germline V gene. V trimming: 5 bases; J trimming: 0 bases; junction bases outside the gene matches: 3. As DNA, the CDR3 is TGTGCCAGCAGTGAAGACAGGGCTAACTATGGCTACACCTTC. Translation: CASSEDRANYGYTF.

The chain has TRBV7-2 and TRBJ2-7, with D perhaps TRBD2 (6 bases). Per germline, CDR1 SGHTA and CDR2 FQGNSA. The CDR3 spans 13 residues. Trimming pared 3 bases from V and 2 bases from J, leaving 8 bases between. CDR3 sequence: CASSFGGTYEQYF. The CDR3 coding sequence is TGTGCCAGCAGCTTTGGCGGGACCTACGAGCAGTACTTC.

This sequence joins TRBV2 and TRBJ2-5; 7 nucleotides align to TRBD1. This CDR3 comprises 15 residues. The V gene's germline CDR1 is SNHLY and CDR2 FYNNEI. The ends lost 11 bases at V and 5 bases at J; junction bases unmatched: 17. This CDR3 is CAGGQRRKIEETQYF. DNA of the CDR3: TGTGCCGGGGGACAGCGACGAAAAATAGAGGAGACCCAGTACTTC.